This note documents a single TCR beta chain sequence. The data originate from a study of T cells after yellow fever vaccination. The CDR3 has 18 amino acids. Deletions cut 3 bases from V and 1 base from J, with 21 bases between. The germline CDR1 and CDR2 sequences are LGHDT and YNNKEL (reference sequence). TCRdb re-derived calls from the 5' RACE reads in MiXCR, one entry per CDR3 protein. The sample lists roughly 250,000 distinct CDR3 sequences, roughly 13% occurring once. The sequenced sample was CD4+ T cells sorted from PBMCs, obtained 45 days after the yellow fever booster vaccination. The V gene is TRBV3-1, the J gene TRBJ1-1; D is perhaps TRBD1 (5 bases). This TCR derives from a man aged 25-40 years who received the YFV17D yellow fever vaccine. CDR3: CASSQDLLARVENTEAFF. The CDR3 region has the DNA TGTGCCAGCAGCCAGGACCTTTTGGCCAGGGTAGAGAACACTGAAGCTTTCTTT.